The 5 T cell receptor beta chains reported below all come from one sample, sequenced in a study of CD8+ T cells in alopecia areata. Treatment meaning: oral pan-JAK inhibitor, 5-10 mg twice daily. Sequencing used cDNA as its template, made by extracting RNA and reverse transcribing it. Profiled with immunoSEQ multiplex PCR; TCRdb holds only in-frame clones, not every one. Of some 180,000 clones listed, around 49% are singletons. The sequencing used CD8+ T cells sorted from blood, collected between weeks 51 and 54, from a patient treated with tofacitinib. These receptors came from a human donor with alopecia areata.

The chain carries TRBV5-1 and TRBJ2-7; D gene ambiguous. V lost 0 bases, J lost 4 bases, and 8 bases lay in between. This CDR3 has 13 residues. The V gene's germline CDR1 is SGHRS and CDR2 YFSETQ. The CDR3 nucleotides are TGCGCCAGCAGCTTGGACAGAGATTACGAGCAGTACTTC. Protein sequence: CASSLDRDYEQYF.

The chain combines TRBV30 with TRBJ2-1; unclear D gene. V dropped 2 bases and J dropped 5 bases, with 10 bases sitting between them. The germline V gene encodes CDR1 GTSNPN and CDR2 SVGIG (reference sequence). This CDR3 comprises 13 residues. The CDR3 loop reads CAWSLGKHNEQFF. CDR3 DNA sequence: TGTGCCTGGAGTTTGGGAAAGCACAATGAGCAGTTCTTC.

The chain carries TRBV19 and TRBJ1-4; D might be TRBD1 (5 bases). Germline-derived CDR1 and CDR2 are LNHDA and SQIVND (reference sequence). The CDR3 length is 15 residues. The germline V and J ends were trimmed by 4 bases and 8 bases, with 17 bases remaining between them. CDR3 protein: CASSRTGTHAEKLFF. In DNA form, the CDR3 reads TGTGCCAGTAGTAGAACCGGGACGCATGCCGAAAAACTGTTTTTT.

This clone was picked up a small number of times. The V and J genes are TRBV18 and TRBJ1-1, with D tentatively TRBD1 (6 bases). There are 12 residues in the CDR3. The V and J ends lost 5 bases and 5 bases respectively, with 9 bases between them. The germline V gene has CDR1 KGHSH and CDR2 LQKENI. DNA for the CDR3: TGTGCCAGCTCAACAGGGAGTACTGAAGCTTTCTTT. Translating gives CASSTGSTEAFF.

The chain combines TRBV14 with TRBJ2-5; D uncertain. Germline V CDR1 and CDR2: SGHDN, FVKESK. This CDR3 is 12 amino acids long. V gave up 1 base and J gave up 1 base, with 1 base separating them. DNA for the CDR3: TGTGCCAGCAGCCAAGCCCAAGAGACCCAGTACTTC. Protein sequence: CASSQAQETQYF.